A single sample gave rise to the 26 T cell receptor beta chains below, sequenced in a study of T-cell memory formation after mild COVID-19. TCRdb redid the calling of the 5' RACE reads with MiXCR, one entry per CDR3 protein. The table lists more than 350,000 distinct CDR3 sequences, more than 20% of them singletons. Sequences were obtained from PBMCs or a T cell subset sorted from them (not recorded which). These receptors originate from an adult woman who had mild COVID-19 (a few samples of this study predate the infection). Cell type and time point are not known.

Only a few counts were recorded for this clonotype. This CDR3 reads CASSYTPDTQYF. The CDR3 region has the DNA TGTGCCAGCAGTTACACTCCCGATACGCAGTATTTT. The chain is built from TRBV6-5 and TRBJ2-3; D uncertain. CDR3 length equals 12 residues. Between the trimmed V and J ends, which lost 2 bases and 6 bases, there was a span of 6 bases. Germline V CDR1 and CDR2: MNHEY, SVGAGI.

This rearrangement joins TRBV29-1 to TRBJ1-2; D gene unclear. Germline V gene lookup returns CDR1 SQVTM and CDR2 ANQGSEA. The CDR3 is 12 residues long. Trimming took 4 bases from V and 5 from J, leaving 11 bases between them. The CDR3 DNA reads TGCAGCGTTGTCGGGGAAAGATATGGCTACACCTTC. Amino acid sequence: CSVVGERYGYTF.

The sample holds a few counts of this clonotype. The chain is built from TRBV20-1 and TRBJ1-3; perhaps TRBD1 as D (5 bases). Germline CDR1 is DFQATT and CDR2 is SNEGSKA (reference sequence). This CDR3 contains 14 residues. Between the trimmed V and J ends, which lost 3 bases and 0 bases, there was a span of 9 bases. The CDR3 coding sequence is TGCAGTGCTAGTCGTGGGGCCTCTGGAAACACCATATATTTT. It encodes CSASRGASGNTIYF.

The chain's CDR3 is CTTKLYEQYF. CDR3 in DNA: TGCACCACTAAGCTATACGAGCAGTACTTC. The V and J genes are TRBV20-1 and TRBJ2-7; D not certain. The CDR3 is made up of 10 amino acids. Germline CDR1 reads DFQATT; CDR2 reads SNEGSKA (reference sequence).

This clonotype came up many times. The chain is built from TRBV20-1 and TRBJ2-7; 12 bases are shared with TRBD2. Germline loops: CDR1 DFQATT, CDR2 SNEGSKA (reference sequence). Trimming cost V 5 bases and J 12 bases; bases outside gene matches: 5. CDR3 length: 11 residues. CDR3 nucleotide sequence: TGCAGTGCTTACGCTAGCGGGGGGGTGTACTTC. Protein sequence: CSAYASGGVYF.

The chain recombines TRBV20-1 with TRBJ2-1, with TRBD2 identical over 9 bases. Germline V gene data show CDR1 as DFQATT and CDR2 as SNEGSKA (reference sequence). The CDR3 runs to 13 residues. Losses at the gene ends were 6 bases for V and 8 bases for J; bases not matched to a gene: 8. CDR3 in amino acids: CSARDGLAYEQFF. CDR3 nucleotide sequence: TGCAGTGCCCGCGATGGACTAGCGTATGAGCAGTTCTTC.

The J gene is TRBJ2-1, the V gene TRBV12-3 or TRBV12-4, with a weak D call TRBD2 (6 bases). V shed 8 bases and J shed 0 bases, with 11 bases lying between them. The CDR3 loop spans 14 amino acids. CDR3 in DNA: TGTGCCAGCGGCCGGGGGAGCTCCTACAATGAGCAGTTCTTC. It is translated as CASGRGSSYNEQFF.

This clonotype showed up just a few times. V gene TRBV20-1 combines with J gene TRBJ1-5, with D tentatively TRBD1 (6 bases). V lost 5 bases to trimming and J lost 9 bases, with 20 bases between them. This CDR3 is built from 14 residues. CDR1 is DFQATT and CDR2 is SNEGSKA in the germline V gene (reference sequence). This CDR3 is CSARSRDTPRPQHF. As DNA, the CDR3 is TGCAGTGCTCGATCCCGGGACACCCCCCGGCCCCAGCATTTT.

The V and J genes are TRBV7-2 and TRBJ2-1; the match to TRBD2 covers 10 bases. CDR1 and CDR2 (germline): SGHTA, FQGNSA. V dropped 2 bases and J dropped 6; count of bases not matched to a gene: 10. The CDR3 has 17 residues. The CDR3 DNA reads TGTGCCAGCAGCTTAACCTCCGGGACTAGCGTGCTCAATGAGCAGTTCTTC. Its protein product is CASSLTSGTSVLNEQFF. Based on the CDR3 plus reference TRBV7-2 and TRBJ2-1, the full variable domain is GAGVSQSPSNKVTEKGKDVELRCDPISGHTALYWYRQSLGQGLEFLIYFQGNSAPDKSGLPSDRFSAERTGGSVSTLTIQRTQQEDSAVYLCASSLTSGTSVLNEQFFGPGTRLTVL.

The chain carries TRBV11-1 and TRBJ2-1, with TRBD1 matching 10 bases. Trimming removed 5 bases from V and 3 bases from J; junction bases left unmatched: 10. This CDR3 comprises 17 residues. CDR1 and CDR2 from the germline V gene are SGHAT and FQDESV (reference sequence). The CDR3 bases are TGTGCCAGCAGCCTACGACAGGGGGCCCCTAACTACAATGAGCAGTTCTTC. Translated, it gives CASSLRQGAPNYNEQFF.

This chain links TRBV15 with TRBJ1-4, with 7 positions matching TRBD1. This CDR3 comprises 16 residues. V shed 5 bases, J shed 8 bases, and the junction held 14 bases outside the gene matches. Germline CDR1 is LNHNV and CDR2 is YYDKDF (reference sequence). The CDR3 sequence: CATSAPDRLRGEKLFF. CDR3 nucleotides: TGTGCCACCAGCGCCCCTGACAGGCTCAGGGGGGAAAAACTGTTTTTT.

V gene TRBV20-1 combines with J gene TRBJ1-6; D remains unclear. V was shortened by 3 bases and J by 9 bases, with 9 bases between the two germline ends. This CDR3 has 12 residues. In germline, CDR1 is DFQATT, CDR2 SNEGSKA (reference sequence). CDR3 residues: CSASQDASPLHF. The DNA of the CDR3 is TGCAGTGCTAGCCAGGATGCTTCACCCCTCCACTTT.

This clonotype was recorded a few times. J is TRBJ1-4 and V is TRBV5-1; D is ambiguous. Germline CDR1 is SGHRS and CDR2 is YFSETQ. V shed 0 bases and J shed 7 bases, with 7 bases lying between them. The CDR3 extends over 13 amino acids. The CDR3 region has the DNA TGCGCCAGCAGCTTGGCGGGGAGTGAAAAACTGTTTTTT. Translation: CASSLAGSEKLFF. Full variable domain (outside the CDR3, taken from reference TRBV5-1 and TRBJ1-4): KAGVTQTPRYLIKTRGQQVTLSCSPISGHRSVSWYQQTPGQGLQFLFEYFSETQRNKGNFPGRFSGRQFSNSRSEMNVSTLELGDSALYLCASSLAGSEKLFFGSGTQLSVL.

V gene TRBV18 combines with J gene TRBJ1-5; TRBD1 is a possible D gene (5 bases). V lost 3 bases and J lost 3, with 12 bases in between. The CDR3 loop spans 15 amino acids. Per germline, CDR1 KGHSH and CDR2 LQKENI. This CDR3 is CASSPGVGDNQPQHF. The CDR3 DNA reads TGTGCCAGCTCACCGGGGGTAGGGGACAATCAGCCCCAGCATTTT.

The V and J genes are TRBV20-1 and TRBJ2-7; 9 bases are a match to TRBD1. The CDR3 contains 18 residues. The ends lost 3 bases at V and 1 base at J; junction bases unmatched: 16. CDR1 DFQATT and CDR2 SNEGSKA come from the germline V gene (reference sequence). This chain's CDR3 is CSARVGGQGTYRSYEQYF. In nucleotides, the CDR3 is TGCAGTGCTAGGGTAGGGGGACAGGGCACCTATAGGTCCTACGAGCAGTACTTC.

The V call is TRBV5-1, the J call TRBJ2-7; D remains unclear. The germline V and J ends were trimmed by 2 bases and 3 bases, with 12 bases remaining between them. The CDR3 contains 14 residues. The germline V gene encodes CDR1 SGHRS and CDR2 YFSETQ. The CDR3 DNA reads as TGCGCCAGCAGCTTCCTCAACGGCGGCTACGAGCAGTACTTC. Its translation: CASSFLNGGYEQYF.

The chain carries TRBV6-1 and TRBJ1-4; TRBD1 matches 8 bases. V gave up 7 bases and J gave up 1 base; unmatched junction bases: 5. CDR1 is MNHNS, CDR2 SASEGT, per germline. CDR3 length: 15 amino acids. The CDR3 bases are TGTGCCAGCAAACCGACAGGGGTAACTAATGAAAAACTGTTTTTT. This codes for CASKPTGVTNEKLFF.

This clonotype was picked up a small number of times. The chain has TRBV6-5 and TRBJ1-3; no clear D. The CDR3 is 15 amino acids. Germline V gene sequence: CDR1 MNHEY, CDR2 SVGAGI. Trimming removed 2 bases at V and 2 bases at J, with 10 bases between. CDR3 in amino acids: CASSYGARAGNTIYF. CDR3 DNA sequence: TGTGCCAGCAGTTACGGTGCCCGAGCTGGAAACACCATATATTTT.

This sequence joins TRBV27 and TRBJ2-1, with 9 bases aligning to TRBD2. The CDR3 sequence is 16 residues long. The germline V gene encodes CDR1 MNHEY and CDR2 SMNVEV (reference sequence). The junction had 6 bases not matched to a gene; V was cut back by 1 base and J by 5 bases. The CDR3 loop is CASSLYGGGGNNEQFF. CDR3 coding DNA: TGTGCCAGCAGTTTATACGGCGGGGGGGGGAACAATGAGCAGTTCTTC.

V gene TRBV11-2 combines with J gene TRBJ1-1, with 9 positions matching TRBD1. The V and J ends lost 3 bases and 1 base, in that order; junction bases with no gene match: 6. In germline, CDR1 is SGHAT, CDR2 FQNNGV. This CDR3 is 16 amino acids long. The CDR3 coding sequence is TGTGCCAGCAGCTTGGGCCACAGGGGGCGGAACACTGAAGCTTTCTTT. Translating gives CASSLGHRGRNTEAFF. Filled out from reference TRBV11-2 and TRBJ1-1, the complete variable domain reads EAGVAQSPRYKIIEKRQSVAFWCNPISGHATLYWYQQILGQGPKLLIQFQNNGVVDDSQLPKDRFSAERLKGVDSTLKIQPAKLEDSAVYLCASSLGHRGRNTEAFFGQGTRLTVV.

This rearrangement joins TRBV6-5 to TRBJ2-1, with TRBD2 identical over 8 bases. V lost 0 bases and J lost 8; bases outside the gene matches: 6. The CDR3 sequence is 15 residues long. CDR1 is MNHEY and CDR2 is SVGAGI in the germline V gene. The CDR3 nucleotides are TGTGCCAGCAGTTACTCCGGACTAGCTAGGTATGAGCAGTTCTTC. This translates into CASSYSGLARYEQFF.

Only one count was recorded for this clonotype. This chain joins TRBV2 and TRBJ2-3, with 10 bases fitting TRBD2. CDR1 is SNHLY and CDR2 is FYNNEI in the germline V gene. The V and J ends lost 5 bases and 2 bases, in that order; junction bases with no gene match: 4. The CDR3 runs 15 residues. The CDR3 region is CASSQGLADTDTQYF. CDR3 in DNA: TGTGCCAGCAGTCAAGGACTAGCGGACACAGATACGCAGTATTTT.

The chain uses TRBV9 and TRBJ2-1, with 10 bases aligning to TRBD2. The V gene's germline CDR1 is SGDLS and CDR2 YYNGEE. With V trimmed by 4 bases and J by 2 bases, 6 bases remained unmatched. The CDR3 totals 16 residues. Here the CDR3 reads CASSPPLAGAYNEQFF. The CDR3 coding sequence is TGTGCCAGCAGCCCCCCCCTAGCGGGGGCCTACAATGAGCAGTTCTTC.

The CDR3 here is CSVESWDTEAFF. The CDR3 nucleotides are TGCAGCGTTGAAAGTTGGGACACTGAAGCTTTCTTT. V is TRBV29-1 and J is TRBJ1-1, with D unresolved. The CDR3 runs to 12 residues. Germline V CDR1 and CDR2: SQVTM, ANQGSEA. The V end was cut by 2 bases, the J end by 3 bases, with 7 bases between.

This clonotype was counted between two and nine times. The DNA for the CDR3 is TGTGCCAGCAACCCCGACAGACGCGGAGAGACCCAGTACTTC. It codes for CASNPDRRGETQYF. The chain recombines TRBV2 with TRBJ2-5, with a weak D call TRBD1 (5 bases). This CDR3 is 14 amino acids long. Germline V gene lookup returns CDR1 SNHLY and CDR2 FYNNEI. Trimming stripped 7 bases from V and 4 bases from J, with 16 bases between.

J is TRBJ1-1 and V is TRBV20-1; no firm D call. The germline CDR1 and CDR2 sequences are DFQATT and SNEGSKA (reference sequence). The CDR3 is made up of 12 amino acids. The V gene lost 3 bases and the J gene lost 4 bases, with 9 bases spanning the gap. The chain's CDR3 is CSARFMGTEAFF. For the CDR3, the DNA is TGCAGTGCTAGGTTTATGGGCACTGAAGCTTTCTTT.